This T cell receptor (beta chain) stems from a study of cytomegalovirus exposure and HLA in healthy donors. Study-wide points: Some TCR beta chains (over 150 of them) were listed as cytomegalovirus-associated.

Both 60 Vbeta primers and 13 Jbeta primers went into the PCR. Sequenced by immunoSEQ multiplex PCR; TCRdb stores in-frame clones only, minus some. The sample carries 130,000 or so clones, about 74% recorded once. Turning to this clone: No antigen is known for it.

Deletions cut 7 bases from V and 0 bases from J, with 15 bases between. Germline V gives CDR1 MDHEN, CDR2 SYDVKM. CDR3 length equals 15 residues. J is TRBJ1-2 and V is TRBV28; TRBD1 is a possible D gene (6 bases). The origin of this receptor is a woman in her fifties or sixties in good health and CMV-seronegative. The sample taken for sequencing was PBMCs. CDR3 nucleotide sequence: TGTGCCAGCATGGAGGGAGGGACAACTAACTATGGCTACACCTTC. Encoded protein: CASMEGGTTNYGYTF.